This TCR beta chain was identified during a study of patients and donors after allogeneic stem cell transplantation. TCRdb used MiXCR to reprocess the RT-PCR reads, holding one entry per CDR3 protein. This sample has over 400,000 distinct CDR3 sequences, with 16% found just once. J was trimmed by 3 bases and V by 4 bases; bases with no gene match: 9. CDR1 is SGHRS and CDR2 is YFSETQ in the germline V gene. The CDR3 extends over 15 amino acids. This chain uses TRBV5-1 with TRBJ1-1, with 7 positions matching TRBD1. The receptor's source is a human donor who was either an allogeneic HSCT recipient or a stem cell or donor lymphocyte infusion donor (not recorded which). It is not recorded whose cells these are; they may come from a transplant donor. The source material was blood, either unsorted or a sorted T cell fraction (not recorded which). CDR3 bases: TGCGCCAGCAGCCTCCCGGACAGGTGGGACACTGAAGCTTTCTTT. Its protein is CASSLPDRWDTEAFF.